This T cell receptor beta chain was sequenced in a study of PD-L1 blockade in urothelial cancer. For the study at large: Most of the 29 patients were men who had bladder-origin urothelial cancer.

Method: immunoSEQ multiplex PCR; TCRdb's copy keeps in-frame clones and lacks some. The sample yields around 70,000 clones, 90% seen once. Study-wide results and caveats: When pretreatment blood TCR clonality was below the median, it predicted better survival.

Time point here: pretreatment peripheral blood. Metastatic or locally advanced urothelial carcinoma was present in the patients. Individual patients had between 1 and 8 samples, taken pretreatment and on-treatment. CDR1 is SQVTM and CDR2 is ANQGSEA in the germline V gene. V gave up 8 bases and J gave up 4 bases; unmatched junction bases: 9. CDR3 length: 14 residues. On this clone: Its antigen is unidentified.

This specimen was PBMCs, taken around atezolizumab (anti-PD-L1) treatment. The chain couples TRBV29-1 to TRBJ1-3; TRBD1 agrees at 9 bases. The receptor was derived from a man between 65 and 85 years old with urothelial cancer. In DNA form, the CDR3 reads TGCAGCATTAGACAGGGGGTGGGCGGAAACACCATATATTTT. Translating it yields CSIRQGVGGNTIYF.